The clone carrying this TCR beta chain was found a few times. Antigen: not known. This CDR3 is also generated by other DNA sequences in the sample. 13 Jbeta primers and 60 Vbeta primers were used for the PCR. The protocol was immunoSEQ multiplex PCR, while the TCRdb copy is restricted to in-frame clones and leaves out a portion. This sample carries under 200,000 clones, over 9.5% of them seen once, and the ten largest clones take about 7.8%. The sample originates from a study of cytomegalovirus exposure and HLA in healthy donors. Broader study findings: For TCR beta chains, V- and J-gene trimming was later linked to a missense DCLRE1C variant.

The sequence was collected from a man aged 50 to 59 in good health and CMV-seropositive. Sequenced input: PBMCs.

The chain's CDR3 is CASSLGRGDTQYF. CDR3 DNA: TGCGCCAGCAGCTTGGGAAGGGGAGATACGCAGTATTTT. This rearrangement joins TRBV5-1 to TRBJ2-3, with D perhaps matching TRBD1 (5 bases). V lost 0 bases, J lost 5 bases, and 7 bases lay in between. Germline values: CDR1 SGHRS, CDR2 YFSETQ. There are 13 residues in the CDR3.